Following are 29 T cell receptor beta chains from one sample sequenced in a study of blood T cell repertoires in COVID-19. The data were produced by immunoSEQ multiplex PCR, yet TCRdb's version contains in-frame clones alone and is incomplete. This sample has approximately 52,000 clones, with roughly 87% found just once. What was sequenced was peripheral blood. These receptors were taken from a man aged 55 to 70 with active COVID-19.

The chain employs TRBV15 and TRBJ1-5; unclear D gene. V shed 0 bases and J shed 7 bases, with 13 bases lying between them. Germline CDR1 LNHNV, CDR2 YYDKDF (reference sequence). This CDR3 has 15 amino acids. The CDR3 loop reads CATSRDLREGQPQHF. The CDR3 region has the DNA TGTGCCACCAGCAGAGATCTAAGGGAGGGACAGCCCCAGCATTTT.

The chain uses TRBV10-1 and TRBJ2-5, with TRBD1 matching 10 bases. This CDR3 is built from 16 residues. The germline CDR1 and CDR2 sequences are WNHNN and SYGVQD (reference sequence). With 8 bases clipped from V and 0 bases from J, the junction kept 9 bases outside the gene matches. The CDR3, as DNA: TGCGCCAGCGTTGTGGGACAGGGGAGACACCAAGAGACCCAGTACTTC. It is translated as CASVVGQGRHQETQYF.

This chain links TRBV9 with TRBJ2-3, with 7 positions matching TRBD1. V lost 3 bases to trimming and J lost 0 bases; unmatched junction nucleotides: 7. The CDR3 is 16 residues long. Germline-derived CDR1 and CDR2 are SGDLS and YYNGEE. CDR3 in DNA: TGTGCCAGCAGCGCCACAGGGGCTCCTAGCACAGATACGCAGTATTTT. This translates into CASSATGAPSTDTQYF.

The rearrangement links TRBV18 to TRBJ2-5; TRBD1 is a possible D gene (6 bases). The CDR3 runs 14 residues. V gave up 3 bases and J gave up 2 bases, with 10 bases separating them. Germline values: CDR1 KGHSH, CDR2 LQKENI. Here the CDR3 reads CASSPVQGQETQYF. In DNA, the CDR3 is TGTGCCAGCTCACCCGTACAGGGTCAAGAGACCCAGTACTTC.

V is TRBV28 and J is TRBJ1-2; D may be TRBD1 (6 bases). In germline, CDR1 is MDHEN, CDR2 SYDVKM. Trimming removed 6 bases from V and 2 bases from J, with 16 bases in between. CDR3 size: 15 residues. CDR3 region: CASSRTWTANYGYTF. The DNA for the CDR3 is TGTGCCAGCAGCCGTACTTGGACAGCGAACTATGGCTACACCTTC.

V is TRBV10-3 and J is TRBJ2-1; 8 bases align to TRBD2. The CDR3 consists of 12 residues. With 0 bases clipped from V and 14 bases from J, the junction kept 3 bases outside the gene matches. The germline gives CDR1 ENHRY, CDR2 SYGVKD. The CDR3 DNA sequence: TGTGCCATCAGTGAGTCCGGAGCGGGAGAGTTCTTC. It encodes CAISESGAGEFF.

The rearrangement uses TRBV27 and TRBJ2-2; D unresolved. Germline values: CDR1 MNHEY, CDR2 SMNVEV (reference sequence). The CDR3 sequence is 15 residues long. Trimming removed 1 base at V and 3 bases at J, with 9 bases between. The CDR3 DNA sequence: TGTGCCAGCAGTTTATTCACAAGTTACACCGGGGAGCTGTTTTTT. Translated: CASSLFTSYTGELFF.

The J gene is TRBJ2-2, the V gene TRBV2, with 7 bases that match TRBD1. Trimming took 5 bases from V and 4 from J; bases not matched to a gene: 7. The CDR3 is 15 residues long. CDR1 SNHLY and CDR2 FYNNEI come from the germline V gene. CDR3 sequence reads: CASSQGTVSTGELFF. The CDR3 nucleotides read TGTGCCAGCAGTCAAGGGACAGTTAGCACCGGGGAGCTGTTTTTT.

V usage is TRBV12-3 or TRBV12-4 and J usage is TRBJ2-7; 8 positions agree with TRBD1. The CDR3 is 13 residues long. Trimming took 2 bases from V and 8 from J; bases not matched to a gene: 5. CDR3 amino acids: CASSLSGGAKQYF. The CDR3 nucleotides are TGTGCCAGCAGTTTATCAGGGGGCGCGAAGCAGTACTTC.

The chain couples TRBV7-6 to TRBJ1-3; D is perhaps TRBD1 (6 bases). V lost 5 bases to trimming and J lost 0 bases, with 14 bases between them. Germline V gene lookup returns CDR1 SGHVS and CDR2 FNYEAQ. CDR3 length: 16 amino acids. The CDR3: CASSLSGTLSGNTIYF. The CDR3 DNA reads as TGTGCCAGCAGCCTATCCGGGACACTCTCTGGAAACACCATATATTTT.

This clone was seen a handful of times. This rearrangement joins TRBV6-5 to TRBJ2-3, with TRBD1 identical over 8 bases. V trimming: 5 bases; J trimming: 7 bases; junction bases outside the gene matches: 8. CDR3 length equals 14 residues. Germline CDR1 MNHEY, CDR2 SVGAGI. CDR3 sequence: CASSQHRGSNTQYF. The CDR3 DNA reads TGTGCCAGCAGTCAACACAGGGGGAGTAATACGCAGTATTTT.

The V gene is TRBV6-5, the J gene TRBJ2-5; 15 positions match TRBD2. Germline V gene lookup returns CDR1 MNHEY and CDR2 SVGAGI. This CDR3 region has 15 residues. With 6 bases clipped from V and 4 bases from J, the junction kept 3 bases outside the gene matches. The CDR3 coding sequence is TGTGCCAGCAGCCAGGGACTAGCGGGAGGAGAGACCCAGTACTTC. This sequence encodes CASSQGLAGGETQYF.

This CDR3 is CASSIPRGNEQFF. CDR3 DNA: TGTGCCAGTAGTATACCCAGAGGCAATGAGCAGTTCTTC. The chain recombines TRBV19 with TRBJ2-1; D remains ambiguous. The CDR3 is 13 residues long. The germline V and J ends were trimmed by 2 bases and 6 bases, with 8 bases remaining between them. Germline CDR1 LNHDA, CDR2 SQIVND (reference sequence).

The chain is built from TRBV11-2 and TRBJ2-5; TRBD2 aligns across 11 bases. The CDR3 totals 17 residues. The germline V gene has CDR1 SGHAT and CDR2 FQNNGV. V shed 5 bases, J shed 1 base, and the junction held 9 bases outside the gene matches. For the CDR3, the DNA is TGTGCCAGCAGCAACTTGCCGGGACTAGCGGCCCAAGAGACCCAGTACTTC. It specifies CASSNLPGLAAQETQYF.

V usage is TRBV18 and J usage is TRBJ1-6; D remains unclear. The CDR3 has 15 amino acids. V lost 2 bases and J 9 bases, leaving 14 bases between the germline ends. The germline CDR1 and CDR2 sequences are KGHSH and LQKENI. The CDR3 protein is CASSPSQRVGSPLHF. In DNA form, the CDR3 reads TGTGCCAGCTCACCAAGTCAACGGGTTGGTTCACCCCTCCACTTT.

This chain links TRBV27 with TRBJ1-5; tentative D call: TRBD1 (5 bases). Germline values: CDR1 MNHEY, CDR2 SMNVEV (reference sequence). V lost 4 bases and J lost 4, with 14 bases in between. There are 15 residues in the CDR3. This chain's CDR3 is CASSWGVGLNQPQHF. CDR3 coding DNA: TGTGCCAGCAGTTGGGGGGTGGGGCTTAATCAGCCCCAGCATTTT.

This chain joins TRBV5-6 and TRBJ2-7; TRBD1 agrees at 10 bases. Germline trimming cut 4 bases from V and 7 bases from J; bases unmatched to any gene: 8. The CDR3 spans 14 residues. Per the germline V gene, CDR1 is SGHDT and CDR2 is YYEEEE. The CDR3 nucleotides are TGTGCCAGCAGCCCCGACAGGGGGCGGGGGGAGCAGTACTTC. This encodes CASSPDRGRGEQYF. The complete variable domain, with remaining parts taken from reference TRBV5-6 and TRBJ2-7, reads DAGVTQSPTHLIKTRGQQVTLRCSPKSGHDTVSWYQQALGQGPQFIFQYYEEEERQRGNFPDRFSGHQFPNYSSELNVNALLLGDSALYLCASSPDRGRGEQYFGPGTRLTVT.

This clone was detected only once. The rearrangement uses TRBV10-3 and TRBJ2-1; 7 positions match TRBD1. The CDR3 runs 15 residues. The junction had 11 bases not matched to a gene; V was cut back by 7 bases and J by 5 bases. CDR1 is ENHRY, CDR2 SYGVKD, per germline. CDR3 DNA sequence: TGTGCCATCAAGCCTGGACAGGTTCGCCACAATGAGCAGTTCTTC. This gives the protein CAIKPGQVRHNEQFF.

The rearrangement links TRBV18 to TRBJ1-5; no reliable D call. Trimming shortened V by 3 bases and J by 0 bases, and 12 bases separated the two germline ends. CDR1 is KGHSH and CDR2 is LQKENI in the germline V gene. This CDR3 is built from 16 residues. Here the CDR3 reads CASSPGGPNSNQPQHF. For the CDR3, the DNA is TGTGCCAGCTCACCCGGAGGACCGAATAGCAATCAGCCCCAGCATTTT.

Only one count was recorded for this clone. In DNA, the CDR3 is TGTGCCAGTAGTATCGAGACAGGGGAGGCTGAAGCTTTCTTT. This codes for CASSIETGEAEAFF. The genes are TRBV19 and TRBJ1-1; 8 nucleotides align to TRBD1. V shed 3 bases and J 6 bases; nucleotides not matched to a gene: 6. The CDR3 runs to 14 residues. Germline CDR1 reads LNHDA; CDR2 reads SQIVND (reference sequence).

The V gene is TRBV5-1, the J gene TRBJ1-1, with TRBD1 as a possible D gene (5 bases). The V gene lost 3 bases and the J gene lost 3 bases, with 12 bases spanning the gap. This CDR3 is built from 14 residues. The V gene's germline CDR1 is SGHRS and CDR2 YFSETQ. As DNA, the CDR3 is TGCGCCAGCAGCTACCAGGGTCGGGACACTGAAGCTTTCTTT. Translation: CASSYQGRDTEAFF.

CDR3 loop: CASSFYSSGDTEAFF. For the CDR3, the DNA is TGTGCCAGCAGCTTCTACTCCAGCGGGGACACTGAAGCTTTCTTT. V usage is TRBV7-2 and J usage is TRBJ1-1; the D is unclear. Germline V gene data show CDR1 as SGHTA and CDR2 as FQGNSA. The CDR3 is 15 amino acids. With 3 bases removed from V and 3 bases from J, the gap between germline ends came to 14 bases.

The chain is built from TRBV7-8 and TRBJ1-3; tentative D call: TRBD1 (6 bases). From germline, CDR1 is SGHVS and CDR2 FQNEAQ. The CDR3 covers 17 residues. V was pared by 5 bases and J by 4 bases, with 21 bases between. The CDR3 sequence: CASSPRGATLGGNTIYF. The DNA for the CDR3 is TGTGCCAGCAGCCCCCGGGGGGCTACCTTGGGGGGAAACACCATATATTTT.

V and J are TRBV19 and TRBJ2-5; tentatively, D is TRBD1 (6 bases). With 6 bases removed from V and 3 bases from J, the gap between germline ends came to 23 bases. CDR3 length equals 17 residues. Germline CDR1 LNHDA, CDR2 SQIVND (reference sequence). The CDR3 region has the DNA TGTGCCAGTAGCAATCGTATCAGGGGCCCCCGCAAAGAGACCCAGTACTTC. It yields the protein CASSNRIRGPRKETQYF.

The chain links TRBV6-5 to TRBJ2-7; D might be TRBD2 (6 bases). Per the germline V gene, CDR1 is MNHEY and CDR2 is SVGAGI. CDR3 length: 15 amino acids. Trimming removed 4 bases from V and 0 bases from J, with 13 bases in between. The CDR3 loop is CASSSMAGYSYEQYF. The DNA of the CDR3 is TGTGCCAGCAGTTCCATGGCGGGGTACTCCTACGAGCAGTACTTC.

The chain has TRBV30 and TRBJ1-4; perhaps TRBD1 as D (6 bases). Trimming removed 2 bases at V and 8 bases at J, with 12 bases between. The CDR3 loop spans 13 amino acids. The germline gives CDR1 GTSNPN, CDR2 SVGIG (reference sequence). This chain's CDR3 is CAWSFRGREKLFF. The CDR3, as DNA: TGTGCCTGGAGTTTCAGGGGAAGGGAAAAACTGTTTTTT.

The chain has TRBV20-1 and TRBJ2-1; 8 positions match TRBD1. The CDR3 has 11 residues. Germline V lookup: CDR1 DFQATT, CDR2 SNEGSKA (reference sequence). J lost 9 bases, V lost 5 bases, and 3 bases had no gene match. The CDR3: CSARTGGEQFF. DNA of the CDR3: TGCAGTGCTCGAACAGGGGGTGAGCAGTTCTTC.

This clone appeared once. J is TRBJ1-6 and V is TRBV3-1 (or the pseudogene TRBV3-2), with a possible D match to TRBD1 (6 bases). V was clipped by 4 bases and J by 10 bases, with 17 bases between them. This CDR3 spans 15 amino acids. CDR1 is LGHDT and CDR2 is YNNKEL in the germline V gene (reference sequence). In DNA, the CDR3 is TGTGCCAGCAGCCCGAGCGCGGGGGGCGGATCACCCCTCCACTTT. Its translation is CASSPSAGGGSPLHF.

The genes are TRBV5-1 and TRBJ2-3; 12 bases fit TRBD2. Losses at the gene ends were 1 base for V and 3 bases for J; bases not matched to a gene: 9. The CDR3 length is 18 residues. CDR1 is SGHRS, CDR2 YFSETQ, per germline. The CDR3 bases are TGCGCCAGCAGCTTGAAAGGGCCTAGCGGGAGGGCGACAGATACGCAGTATTTT. It codes for CASSLKGPSGRATDTQYF.